The 27 T cell receptor beta chains in this list originate from one sample, sequenced in a study of shared clonotypes between healthy human individuals. TCRdb's table, derived via immunoSEQ multiplex PCR, lists solely in-frame clones and lacks some. Of 1.5 million to 1.9 million clones in the sample, approximately 98% were seen once. The source material was naive CD4+ T cells sorted from blood. Subset meaning: CD45RA+ positively selected. The receptors stem from a man aged 30-40 years in good health.

This chain joins TRBV11-3 and TRBJ2-1, with TRBD2 as a possible D gene (5 bases). From germline, CDR1 is SGHNT and CDR2 YENEEA. V lost 2 bases and J lost 5, with 10 bases in between. This CDR3 comprises 14 residues. CDR3 coding DNA: TGTGCCAGCAGCTTATCCCGGGGTAACAATGAGCAGTTCTTC. It yields the protein CASSLSRGNNEQFF.

The gene calls are TRBV9 and TRBJ2-3; TRBD2 aligns across 8 bases. The germline V gene has CDR1 SGDLS and CDR2 YYNGEE. The V and J ends lost 0 bases and 7 bases, in that order; junction bases with no gene match: 7. The CDR3 runs 15 residues. The CDR3 nucleotides read TGTGCCAGCAGCGTAGACCCGGGAGGGTCGAATACGCAGTATTTT. It translates to CASSVDPGGSNTQYF.

This chain links TRBV5-1 with TRBJ2-5; D gene uncertain. V gave up 9 bases and J gave up 0 bases, with 12 bases separating them. The CDR3 totals 13 residues. CDR1 SGHRS and CDR2 YFSETQ come from the germline V gene. The CDR3 loop reads CATQTEYQETQYF. The CDR3 DNA follows: TGCGCCACCCAAACAGAGTACCAAGAGACCCAGTACTTC. Full variable domain (missing parts from reference TRBV5-1 and TRBJ2-5): KAGVTQTPRYLIKTRGQQVTLSCSPISGHRSVSWYQQTPGQGLQFLFEYFSETQRNKGNFPGRFSGRQFSNSRSEMNVSTLELGDSALYLCATQTEYQETQYFGPGTRLLVL.

As regards this clone: Other DNA sequences of this sample code for an identical CDR3. The chain uses TRBV4-1 and TRBJ2-5; 11 bases match TRBD2. Trimming cost V 3 bases and J 3 bases; bases outside gene matches: 0. Germline loops: CDR1 MGHRA, CDR2 YSYEKL. The CDR3 is 14 residues long. The CDR3 region has the DNA TGCGCCAGCAGCCAGGGACTAGCGGAAGAGACCCAGTACTTC. Protein: CASSQGLAEETQYF.

This chain uses TRBV10-1 with TRBJ2-1; 8 bases map to TRBD1. Germline-derived CDR1 and CDR2 are WNHNN and SYGVQD (reference sequence). The length of the CDR3 is 14 residues. After removal of 4 bases from V and 10 bases from J, the junction contained 9 bases not matched to a gene. The CDR3 here is CASSVDRGGWEQFF. In DNA form, the CDR3 reads TGCGCCAGCAGTGTTGACAGGGGAGGTTGGGAGCAGTTCTTC.

The J gene is TRBJ2-7, the V gene TRBV4-1; 9 bases map to TRBD1. V was clipped by 4 bases and J by 4 bases; unmatched bases: 5. Germline V gene lookup returns CDR1 MGHRA and CDR2 YSYEKL. The CDR3 is made up of 14 amino acids. In DNA, the CDR3 is TGCGCCAGCAGCCTTGGGACAGGGCTTTACGAGCAGTACTTC. It specifies CASSLGTGLYEQYF.

The CDR3 sequence: CASSRHRDSTTINTGELFF. CDR3 bases: TGTGCCAGCAGTCGTCACCGGGACAGCACTACGATCAACACCGGGGAGCTGTTTTTT. This sequence joins TRBV27 and TRBJ2-2, with 7 bases lining up with TRBD1. The CDR3 length is 19 residues. Germline values: CDR1 MNHEY, CDR2 SMNVEV (reference sequence). J was trimmed by 2 bases and V by 5 bases; bases with no gene match: 17.

The chain recombines TRBV14 with TRBJ2-1; 7 positions match TRBD1. The ends lost 4 bases at V and 0 bases at J; junction bases unmatched: 18. The germline gives CDR1 SGHDN, CDR2 FVKESK. The CDR3 is 20 amino acids. This chain's CDR3 is CASSREQGSASPSSYNEQFF. The CDR3 coding sequence is TGTGCCAGCAGCCGGGAACAGGGGTCCGCGAGCCCCTCCTCCTACAATGAGCAGTTCTTC. Full variable domain (rest looked up from reference TRBV14 and TRBJ2-1): EAGVTQFPSHSVIEKGQTVTLRCDPISGHDNLYWYRRVMGKEIKFLLHFVKESKQDESGMPNNRFLAERTGGTYSTLKVQPAELEDSGVYFCASSREQGSASPSSYNEQFFGPGTRLTVL.

The chain couples TRBV6-6 to TRBJ1-2; maybe TRBD1 (6 bases). Germline loops: CDR1 MNHNY, CDR2 SVGAGI (reference sequence). The CDR3 is 14 amino acids. Trimming stripped 7 bases from V and 3 bases from J, with 15 bases between. In DNA, the CDR3 is TGTGCCAGCACCAAAGGGGGACTTTACTATGGCTACACCTTC. Its protein product is CASTKGGLYYGYTF.

The gene calls are TRBV6-5 and TRBJ1-2; D remains ambiguous. CDR1 and CDR2 from the germline V gene are MNHEY and SVGAGI. V lost 3 bases and J 4 bases, leaving 15 bases between the germline ends. This CDR3 region has 15 residues. The CDR3 bases are TGTGCCAGCAGTTATTCGGGCTACAGTTCCTATGGCTACACCTTC. Translated, it gives CASSYSGYSSYGYTF.

The chain recombines TRBV28 with TRBJ2-2, with D perhaps matching TRBD2 (6 bases). The germline gives CDR1 MDHEN, CDR2 SYDVKM. This CDR3 is built from 17 residues. V was pared by 6 bases and J by 5 bases, with 22 bases between. The CDR3 DNA sequence: TGTGCCAGCAGCCGGCCAGGGACTCGGCTAGTAACCGGGGAGCTGTTTTTT. Residues: CASSRPGTRLVTGELFF.

This chain connects TRBV5-1 to TRBJ2-1; TRBD2 aligns across 7 bases. Trimming at V came to 4 bases and at J to 3 bases, leaving 10 bases not matched to a gene. Germline V lookup: CDR1 SGHRS, CDR2 YFSETQ. This CDR3 is 16 amino acids long. Here the CDR3 DNA reads TGCGCCAGCAGCAACGGAGCCGGACTAGTCTACAATGAGCAGTTCTTC. Translation: CASSNGAGLVYNEQFF.

The V and J genes are TRBV9 and TRBJ2-7; 15 bases fit TRBD2. Germline CDR1 SGDLS, CDR2 YYNGEE. V lost 4 bases, J lost 5 bases, and 4 bases stayed unmatched. The CDR3 totals 15 residues. The CDR3 DNA follows: TGTGCCAGCAGCTTGGGACTAGCGGGAGGACACGAGCAGTACTTC. It yields the protein CASSLGLAGGHEQYF.

A single count supports this clone. The chain links TRBV6-6 to TRBJ2-1; TRBD2 agrees at 7 bases. The CDR3 is 16 residues long. V lost 2 bases to trimming and J lost 0 bases; unmatched junction nucleotides: 4. Per germline, CDR1 MNHNY and CDR2 SVGAGI (reference sequence). The CDR3: CASSYQRGSSYNEQFF. The CDR3 bases are TGTGCCAGCAGTTACCAGCGGGGTAGCTCCTACAATGAGCAGTTCTTC.

The rearrangement uses TRBV4-3 and TRBJ2-5, with a weak D call TRBD1 (6 bases). This CDR3 has 14 amino acids. Looked up from germline, CDR1 is LGHNA and CDR2 is YSLEER. Trimming stripped 3 bases from V and 7 bases from J, with 15 bases between. CDR3 bases: TGCGCCAGCAGCCAGGAACCGCAGGGGCTGACCCAGTACTTC. Encoded protein: CASSQEPQGLTQYF.

The J gene is TRBJ2-1, the V gene TRBV7-7, with D possibly TRBD2 on 6 matching bases. The CDR3 has 14 amino acids. Germline loops: CDR1 SSHAT, CDR2 FNYEAQ (reference sequence). V lost 1 base and J 8 bases, leaving 12 bases between the germline ends. The CDR3 nucleotides read TGTGCCAGCAGCTTAGGTGGGACTTTCGATGAGCAGTTCTTC. It codes for CASSLGGTFDEQFF.

V gene TRBV29-1 combines with J gene TRBJ2-3; 10 nucleotides align to TRBD1. Germline V gives CDR1 SQVTM, CDR2 ANQGSEA. The J segment lost 0 bases and the V segment lost 6 bases, leaving 18 bases of the junction unmatched. The CDR3 length is 19 residues. In nucleotides, the CDR3 is TGCAGCGTGTGGGCGACAGGGGGCTTGGCGGGAGCGAGCACAGATACGCAGTATTTT. Protein sequence: CSVWATGGLAGASTDTQYF.

The rearrangement uses TRBV28 and TRBJ2-1; D is tentatively TRBD1 or TRBD2 (5 bases each). The CDR3 totals 18 residues. Trimming took off 2 bases at V and 0 bases at J, with 17 bases between the two ends. Germline V gives CDR1 MDHEN, CDR2 SYDVKM. The CDR3 here is CASSLPRDGEVSYNEQFF. The CDR3 region has the DNA TGTGCCAGCAGTTTACCTCGGGACGGAGAAGTCTCCTACAATGAGCAGTTCTTC.

The gene calls are TRBV5-1 and TRBJ1-2; the D gene is possibly TRBD1 (6 bases). CDR3 length: 15 residues. Germline-derived CDR1 and CDR2 are SGHRS and YFSETQ. V was shortened by 4 bases and J by 0 bases, with 13 bases between the two germline ends. The CDR3 DNA sequence: TGCGCCAGCAGCCCCCGGACAGTAGCTAACTATGGCTACACCTTC. This gives the protein CASSPRTVANYGYTF.

The rearrangement uses TRBV28 and TRBJ2-1, with TRBD1 matching over 7 bases. Per germline, CDR1 MDHEN and CDR2 SYDVKM. The CDR3 runs 13 residues. Germline trimming cut 11 bases from V and 6 bases from J; bases unmatched to any gene: 10. CDR3 DNA: TGTGCCTTCTCCGGGACAGCACCCAATGAGCAGTTCTTC. It translates to CAFSGTAPNEQFF.

This clone appeared once. In the same sample, other DNA sequences code for this CDR3. This chain uses TRBV18 with TRBJ2-7; 8 bases agree with TRBD1. CDR3 length: 14 amino acids. CDR1 and CDR2 from the germline V gene are KGHSH and LQKENI. J was trimmed by 5 bases and V by 1 base; bases with no gene match: 4. CDR3 region: CASSPRAGGDEQYF. CDR3 in DNA: TGTGCCAGCTCACCACGAGCAGGGGGCGACGAGCAGTACTTC.

V usage is TRBV25-1 and J usage is TRBJ1-3; TRBD1 matches 7 bases. Unmatched junction bases numbered 2, after V lost 5 bases and J lost 1 base. Germline lookup yields CDR1 MGHDK and CDR2 SYGVNS. This CDR3 is built from 14 residues. The CDR3 loop is CASSLDRSGNTIYF. CDR3 DNA sequence: TGTGCCAGCAGTTTGGACAGGTCTGGAAACACCATATATTTT.

The chain uses TRBV5-1 and TRBJ2-3; 11 positions match TRBD2. The CDR3 length is 18 residues. Unmatched junction bases numbered 8, after V lost 2 bases and J lost 0 bases. Germline V gene sequence: CDR1 SGHRS, CDR2 YFSETQ. CDR3 region: CASSFGLASGGSTDTQYF. The CDR3, as DNA: TGCGCCAGCAGCTTCGGCCTGGCTAGCGGGGGGAGCACAGATACGCAGTATTTT.

The chain combines TRBV19 with TRBJ2-3; D gene ambiguous. CDR3 length equals 12 residues. Germline V gene lookup returns CDR1 LNHDA and CDR2 SQIVND (reference sequence). Trimming took off 5 bases at V and 0 bases at J, with 3 bases between the two ends. The CDR3 DNA sequence: TGTGCCAGTAGTGTGAGCACAGATACGCAGTATTTT. Translation: CASSVSTDTQYF.

This clone was counted a few times. This chain connects TRBV5-8 to TRBJ2-7, with unresolved D. Germline assignment: CDR1 SGHTS and CDR2 YDEGEE. The CDR3 runs 14 residues. Trimming pared 5 bases from V and 0 bases from J, leaving 12 bases between. The CDR3 is CASRPRRSSYEQYF. CDR3 DNA sequence: TGTGCCAGCAGGCCGCGCAGAAGCTCCTACGAGCAGTACTTC.

The chain carries TRBV28 and TRBJ2-7; the D gene could be TRBD1 or TRBD2 (5 bases each). This CDR3 region has 17 residues. V lost 5 bases to trimming and J lost 3 bases, with 23 bases between them. Germline V gene sequence: CDR1 MDHEN, CDR2 SYDVKM. The DNA of the CDR3 is TGTGCCAGCAGTGTGACTATTTCTTTAGTTCAGGGCTACGAGCAGTACTTC. Its translation: CASSVTISLVQGYEQYF.

This clone was counted once. V is TRBV10-3 and J is TRBJ2-1; D unresolved. Germline V CDR1 and CDR2: ENHRY, SYGVKD. V lost 3 bases and J lost 3, with 3 bases in between. CDR3 length: 12 amino acids. CDR3 sequence reads: CAISDLYNEQFF. As DNA, the CDR3 is TGTGCCATCAGTGACCTCTACAATGAGCAGTTCTTC.